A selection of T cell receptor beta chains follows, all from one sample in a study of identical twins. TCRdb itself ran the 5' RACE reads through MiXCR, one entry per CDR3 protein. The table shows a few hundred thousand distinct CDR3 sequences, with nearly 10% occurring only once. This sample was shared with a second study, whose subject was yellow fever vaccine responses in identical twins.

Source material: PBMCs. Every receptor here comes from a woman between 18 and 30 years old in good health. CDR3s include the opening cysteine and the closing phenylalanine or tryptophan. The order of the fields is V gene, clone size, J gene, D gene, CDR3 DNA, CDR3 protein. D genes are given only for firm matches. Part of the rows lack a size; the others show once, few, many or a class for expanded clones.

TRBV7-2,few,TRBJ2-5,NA,TGTGCCAGCAGCTGGTCCGGACCAGCCACCAAAGAGACCCAGTACTTC,CASSWSGPATKETQYF
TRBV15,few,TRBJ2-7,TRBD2,TGTGCCACCAGCAGGGAAGGGACTAGCGGCGAGCAGTACTTC,CATSREGTSGEQYF
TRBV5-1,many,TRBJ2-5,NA,TGCGCCAGCAGCTACGGACTCTTGGGAGAGACCCAGTACTTC,CASSYGLLGETQYF
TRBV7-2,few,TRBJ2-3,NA,TGTGCCAGCAGCTTAGTACCCGGGGGAGGCGCAGATACGCAGTATTTT,CASSLVPGGGADTQYF
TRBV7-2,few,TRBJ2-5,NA,TGTGCCAGCAGCTCCAGTATCGGTTCCCAGTACTTC,CASSSSIGSQYF
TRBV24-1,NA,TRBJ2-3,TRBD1,TGTGCCACTCAACCCGGGACAGGGGGGTGGTCAGATACGCAGTATTTT,CATQPGTGGWSDTQYF
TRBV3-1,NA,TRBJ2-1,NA,TGTGCCAGCAGCCATGAGGGGCGCGGCAACAATGAGCAGTTCTTC,CASSHEGRGNNEQFF
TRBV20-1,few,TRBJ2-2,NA,TGCAGTGCTAGAGATCGGCCGGACACCGGGGAGCTGTTTTTT,CSARDRPDTGELFF
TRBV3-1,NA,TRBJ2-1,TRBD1,TGTGCCAGCAGCCAAGTCAGAGGGACAGGGCTCAATGAGCAGTTCTTC,CASSQVRGTGLNEQFF
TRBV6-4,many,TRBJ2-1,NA,TGTGCCAGCAGTGACTCGGGGGCGGGTTACAATGAGCAGTTCTTC,CASSDSGAGYNEQFF
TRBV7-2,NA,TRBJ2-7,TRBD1,TGTGCCAGCAGCTTTCTCGGGACAGCCTACGAGCAGTACTTC,CASSFLGTAYEQYF
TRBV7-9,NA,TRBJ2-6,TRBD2,TGTGCCAGCAGCCCCAAGGGGGTACTAGCGGAAATTTCTGGGGCCAACGTCCTGACTTTC,CASSPKGVLAEISGANVLTF
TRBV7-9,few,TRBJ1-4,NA,TGTGCCAGCAGCTTTTGGGACAAACGGGAAAAACTGTTTTTT,CASSFWDKREKLFF
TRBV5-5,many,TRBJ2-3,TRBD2,TGTGCCAGCGCACGGGGGGGGGACACAGATACGCAGTATTTT,CASARGGDTDTQYF
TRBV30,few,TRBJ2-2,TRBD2,TGTGCCTTGGGACTAGCGGGAGAGTACACCGGGGAGCTGTTTTTT,CALGLAGEYTGELFF
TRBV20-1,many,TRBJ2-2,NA,TGCAGTGCTAGTCCGGGGGCGAACACCGGGGAGCTGTTTTTT,CSASPGANTGELFF
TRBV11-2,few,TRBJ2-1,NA,TGTGCCAGCAGCCAGGAGGGGCGGTTAATCGACAATGAGCAGTTCTTC,CASSQEGRLIDNEQFF
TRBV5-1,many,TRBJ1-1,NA,TGCGCCAGCAGCTTGGTAGGGGGGCGGACTGAAGCTTTCTTT,CASSLVGGRTEAFF
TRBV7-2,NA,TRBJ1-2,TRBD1,TGTGCCAGCAGCTGGGGACAGGCGCCCGGGGGCTACACCTTC,CASSWGQAPGGYTF
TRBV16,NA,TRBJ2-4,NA,TGTGCCAGCAGCCAACGTTCGGATCCCAAAAACATTCAGTACTTC,CASSQRSDPKNIQYF
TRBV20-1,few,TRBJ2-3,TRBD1,TGCAGTGCTAGCAGACAGGGTGTCACAGATACGCAGTATTTT,CSASRQGVTDTQYF
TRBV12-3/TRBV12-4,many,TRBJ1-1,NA,TGTGCCAGCAGTTTGGGCAGCCCCTACACTGAAGCTTTCTTT,CASSLGSPYTEAFF
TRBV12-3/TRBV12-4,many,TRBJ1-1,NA,TGTGCCAGCAGTTTATTGGGGGTCGGCACTGAAGCTTTCTTT,CASSLLGVGTEAFF
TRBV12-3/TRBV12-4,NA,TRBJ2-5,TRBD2,TGTGCCAGCAAAACCGGAGCGGGGGGGCCCCAAGAGACCCAGTACTTC,CASKTGAGGPQETQYF
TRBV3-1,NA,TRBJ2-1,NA,TGTGCCAGCAGTAGGGCCCGAATTGTGAGTGAGCAGTTCTTC,CASSRARIVSEQFF
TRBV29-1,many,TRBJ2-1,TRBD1,TGCAGCGTTGAATTTTGGGACAGGGGTTATGAGCAGTTCTTC,CSVEFWDRGYEQFF
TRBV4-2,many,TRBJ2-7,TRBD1,TGTGCCAGCAGCCAGTTAACAGGGGGCTACAGGGAGCAGTACTTC,CASSQLTGGYREQYF
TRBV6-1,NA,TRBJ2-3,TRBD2,TGTGCCAGCAGCCCCGCCAGCGGGGGGGTCCCAGATACGCAGTATTTT,CASSPASGGVPDTQYF
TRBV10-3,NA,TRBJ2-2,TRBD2,TGTGCCAGCTGGGCGGGGGAGAACACCGGGGAGCTGTTTTTT,CASWAGENTGELFF
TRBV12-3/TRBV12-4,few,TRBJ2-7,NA,TGTGCCAGCAGTTTAGAAGGTTTGGGCAGTGCCTACGAGCAGTACTTC,CASSLEGLGSAYEQYF
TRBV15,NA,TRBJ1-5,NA,TGTGCCACCAGCAGAGCAGCTAATAATCAGCCCCAGCATTTT,CATSRAANNQPQHF
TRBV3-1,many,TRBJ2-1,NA,TGTGCCAGCAGCCAGGGGAAGAATGAGCAGTTCTTC,CASSQGKNEQFF
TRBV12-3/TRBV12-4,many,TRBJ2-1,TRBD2,TGTGCCAGCAGTTTAACTTCTAGCGGGGGGGTGACTGAGCAGTTCTTC,CASSLTSSGGVTEQFF
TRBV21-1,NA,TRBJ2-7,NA,TGTGCCAGCTCCAATACGGACATGAGTTCTCCCTACGAGCAGTACTTC,CASSNTDMSSPYEQYF
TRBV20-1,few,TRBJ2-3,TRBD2,TGCAGTGCGTCGACCAGCGGGAGTTCAGATACGCAGTATTTT,CSASTSGSSDTQYF
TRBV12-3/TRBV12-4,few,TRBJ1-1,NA,TGTGCCAGCAGACTCGCCACAGGATCTGAAGCTTTCTTT,CASRLATGSEAFF
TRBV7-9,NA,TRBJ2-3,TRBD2,TGTGCCAGCAGCAAGCGGGAGTTGGGAGATACGCAGTATTTT,CASSKRELGDTQYF
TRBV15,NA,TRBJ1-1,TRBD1,TGTGCCACCAGCACTGACACAGGGGTGGGCAGAAATGAAGCTTTCTTT,CATSTDTGVGRNEAFF
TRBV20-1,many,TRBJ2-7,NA,TGCAGTGCTAGGGACTACGAGCAGTACTTC,CSARDYEQYF
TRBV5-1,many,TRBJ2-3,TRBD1,TGCGCCAGCAGCTTCGTCCCGGGACAGGGACGGACAGATACGCAGTATTTT,CASSFVPGQGRTDTQYF
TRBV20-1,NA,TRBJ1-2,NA,TGCAGTGCTGCCAGAACAGGGAACAGATATGGCTACACCTTC,CSAARTGNRYGYTF
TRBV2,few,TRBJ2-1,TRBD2,TGTGCCAGCAGTGAAGTGGCTAGCGGGGGGCGCAATGAGCAGTTCTTC,CASSEVASGGRNEQFF
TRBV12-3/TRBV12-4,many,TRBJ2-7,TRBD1,TGTGCCAGCAGTCCTCGGACAGGGGGCGAGCAGTACTTC,CASSPRTGGEQYF
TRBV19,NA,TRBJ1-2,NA,TGTGCCAGTACCAAGGGCCCATATGGCTACACCTTC,CASTKGPYGYTF
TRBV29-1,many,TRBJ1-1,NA,TGCAGCGTTGATTCCCAGGGACTGAACACTGAAGCTTTCTTT,CSVDSQGLNTEAFF
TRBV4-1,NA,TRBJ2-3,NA,TGCGCCAGCAGCCAACTATTCCCGGGACCGGCCGACGATACGCAGTATTTT,CASSQLFPGPADDTQYF
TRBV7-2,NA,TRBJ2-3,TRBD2,TGTGCCACCAGGGACTATCCCCGGGGGCAGTATTTT,CATRDYPRGQYF
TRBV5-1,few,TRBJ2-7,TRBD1,TGCGCCAGCGCGAGGATGGCGGGACAGGTCTACGAGCAGTACTTC,CASARMAGQVYEQYF
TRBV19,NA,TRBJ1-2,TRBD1,TGTGCCAGTAGTACCAGGGGGCATGGCTACACCTTC,CASSTRGHGYTF
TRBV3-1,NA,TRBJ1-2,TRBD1,TGTGCCAGCAGCCAGGAACAGGGGGCAGGTGGCTACACCTTC,CASSQEQGAGGYTF
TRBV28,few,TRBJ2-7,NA,TGTGCCAGCATGGGCCCGAGGGGACTTCGGGAGCAGTACTTC,CASMGPRGLREQYF
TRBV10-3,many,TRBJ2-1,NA,TGTGCCATCAGTGACAGTTCCACTAGCCCACATGAGCAGTTCTTC,CAISDSSTSPHEQFF
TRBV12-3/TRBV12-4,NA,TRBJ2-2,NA,TGTGCCAGCAGTTTATTGTGGGGGCAAAGCACCGGGGAGCTGTTTTTT,CASSLLWGQSTGELFF
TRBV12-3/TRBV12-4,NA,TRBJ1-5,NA,TGTGCCAGCAGTAGACAGAACAATCAGCCCCAGCATTTT,CASSRQNNQPQHF
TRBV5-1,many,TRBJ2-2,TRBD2,TGCGCCAGCAGCTTTGGACTAGCGGGAAACACCGGGGAGCTGTTTTTT,CASSFGLAGNTGELFF
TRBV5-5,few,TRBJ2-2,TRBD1,TGTGCCAGCAGCCTACTGGACAGGGACACCGGGGAGCTGTTTTTT,CASSLLDRDTGELFF
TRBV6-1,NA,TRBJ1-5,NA,TGTGCCAGCAGTGGACAGGCGGGCAATCAGCCCCAGCATTTT,CASSGQAGNQPQHF
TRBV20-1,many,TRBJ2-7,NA,TGCAGTGCTAGAGATGAACCTTACGAGCAGTACTTC,CSARDEPYEQYF
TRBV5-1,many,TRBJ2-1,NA,TGCGCCAGCAGCCATCCGGAGGTCGGGCAGTTCTTC,CASSHPEVGQFF
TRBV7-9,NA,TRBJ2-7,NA,TGTGCCAGCAGCCCGGAAGGGGCCGAGCAGTACTTC,CASSPEGAEQYF